A single TCR beta chain is shown here with its context. Its target is not known. This table comes from immunoSEQ multiplex PCR, and its TCRdb copy is limited to in-frame clones, with some not included. In the table there are approximately 300,000 clones, 86% of which are singletons. Separate from the approximately 600-subject first cohort was the approximately 120-subject validation cohort, to which the donors belonged. The data are from a study of cytomegalovirus exposure and HLA in healthy donors. The ends were cut back, 6 bases at V and 2 bases at J, with 11 bases in the middle. The CDR3 loop spans 13 amino acids. Germline values: CDR1 LNHNV, CDR2 YYDKDF (reference sequence). Study-wide results and limits: Subsequent analysis showed first-cohort TCR clusters tending to co-occur in 120 validation repertoires.

The source is a woman between 18 and 29 years old in good health and CMV-seronegative. The chain uses TRBV15 and TRBJ2-7; no definite D call. Sequences were obtained from PBMCs. The CDR3 loop is CATSRSRTYEQYF. For the CDR3, the DNA is TGTGCCACCAGTCGGAGCCGGACCTACGAGCAGTACTTC.